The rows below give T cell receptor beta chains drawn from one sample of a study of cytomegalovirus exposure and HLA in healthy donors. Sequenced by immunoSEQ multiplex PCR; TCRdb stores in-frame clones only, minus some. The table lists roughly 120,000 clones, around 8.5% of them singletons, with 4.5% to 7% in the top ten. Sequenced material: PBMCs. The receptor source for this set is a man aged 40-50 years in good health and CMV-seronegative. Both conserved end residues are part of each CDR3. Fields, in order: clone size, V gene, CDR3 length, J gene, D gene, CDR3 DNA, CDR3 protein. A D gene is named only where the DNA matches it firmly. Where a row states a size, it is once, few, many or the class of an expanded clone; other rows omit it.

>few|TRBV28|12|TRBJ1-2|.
TGTGCCAGCAGTTTTAGGGGCTATGGCTACACCTTC
CASSFRGYGYTF
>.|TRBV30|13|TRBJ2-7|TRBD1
TGTGCCTGGCGAACAGGGGTAACCTACGAGCAGTACTTC
CAWRTGVTYEQYF
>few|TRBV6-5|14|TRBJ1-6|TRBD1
TGTGCCAGCACCCCGGGACAGGGGAGCGCACCCCTCCACTTT
CASTPGQGSAPLHF
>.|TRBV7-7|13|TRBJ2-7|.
TGTGCCAGCAGCCTCCGACGGGGATACGAGCAGTACTTC
CASSLRRGYEQYF
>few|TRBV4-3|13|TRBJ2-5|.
TGCGCCAGCAGCCCGGACAGACAAGAGACCCAGTACTTC
CASSPDRQETQYF
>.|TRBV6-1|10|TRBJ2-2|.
TGTGCCAGCAGTGACTTGGAGCTGTTTTTT
CASSDLELFF
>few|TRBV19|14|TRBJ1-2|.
TGTGCCAGTAGTATCCTAGGACAGCACTATGGCTACACCTTC
CASSILGQHYGYTF
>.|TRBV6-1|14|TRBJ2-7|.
TGTGCCAGCAGTGAAGGGGGGGAGGCCGGCGAGCAGTACTTC
CASSEGGEAGEQYF
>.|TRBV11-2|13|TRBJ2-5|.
TGTGCCAGCAGCCCCCACTTAGCGGAGACCCAGTACTTC
CASSPHLAETQYF
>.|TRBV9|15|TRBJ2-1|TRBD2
TGTGCCAGCAGCGTGGGGACTAGCGGGGGGGACGAGCAGTTCTTC
CASSVGTSGGDEQFF
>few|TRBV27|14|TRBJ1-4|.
TGTGCCAGCAGGATTAGGGGGTCTGGCGAAAAACTGTTTTTT
CASRIRGSGEKLFF
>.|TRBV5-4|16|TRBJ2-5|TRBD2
TGTGCCAGCAGGTTGGGGGGACTAGCGGGCGGAGAGACCCAGTACTTC
CASRLGGLAGGETQYF
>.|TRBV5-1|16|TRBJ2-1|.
TGCGCCAGCAGCTTGGCACAGTCGAGCTCCTACAATGAGCAGTTCTTC
CASSLAQSSSYNEQFF
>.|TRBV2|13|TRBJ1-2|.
TGTGCCAGCAGTGAAGGTCGGAACTATGGCTACACCTTC
CASSEGRNYGYTF
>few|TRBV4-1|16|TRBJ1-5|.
TGCGCCAGCAGCCAAGTCCTCGGGAGGGAGGATCAGCCCCAGCATTTT
CASSQVLGREDQPQHF
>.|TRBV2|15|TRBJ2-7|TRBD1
TGTGCCAGCAGGGAGGGGACAGGGTGGTCCTACGAGCAGTACTTC
CASREGTGWSYEQYF
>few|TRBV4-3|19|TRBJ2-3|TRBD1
TGCGCCAGCAGCCAAGAAATACTTTCGGGACAGGGAGAAGGAGATACGCAGTATTTT
CASSQEILSGQGEGDTQYF
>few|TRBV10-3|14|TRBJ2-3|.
TGTGCCAGTCAGGGGGGACGGCGCACAGATACGCAGTATTTT
CASQGGRRTDTQYF
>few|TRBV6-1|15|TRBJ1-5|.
TGTGCCGCCGAGAAACAGGCCTCAGGGAATCAGCCCCAGCATTTT
CAAEKQASGNQPQHF
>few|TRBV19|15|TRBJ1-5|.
TGTGCCAGTAGTATCACCGGGACATCGAATCAGCCCCAGCATTTT
CASSITGTSNQPQHF
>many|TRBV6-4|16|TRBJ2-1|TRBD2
TGTGCCAGCAGTGACTCGACTAGCGGGGGGGCCAATGAGCAGTTCTTC
CASSDSTSGGANEQFF
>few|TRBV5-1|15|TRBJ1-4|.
TGCGCCAGCAGCTTGGTTCAGGCTCGGGGGGAAAAACTGTTTTTT
CASSLVQARGEKLFF
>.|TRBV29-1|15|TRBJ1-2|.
TGCAGCGTTGAAGTTGAGGGCCCTACTAACTATGGCTACACCTTC
CSVEVEGPTNYGYTF
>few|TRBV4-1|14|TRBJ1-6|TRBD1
TGCGCCAGCAGCCAGGGACAGGGGGTGTCACCCCTCCACTTT
CASSQGQGVSPLHF
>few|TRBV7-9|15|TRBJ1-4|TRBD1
TGTGCCAGCAGCTTAGCGTCAGGGGGAAGGGGAAAACTGTTTTTT
CASSLASGGRGKLFF
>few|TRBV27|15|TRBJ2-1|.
TGTGCCAGCAGTTTATCGATAACAGGGACCAATGAGCAGTTCTTC
CASSLSITGTNEQFF
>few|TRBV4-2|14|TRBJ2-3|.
TGTGCCAGCAGCCAAGATCTGAACAGAGATACGCAGTATTTT
CASSQDLNRDTQYF
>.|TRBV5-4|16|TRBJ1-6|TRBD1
TGTGCCAGCAGCTCATTGGTACAGGGGGCTAATTCACCCCTCCACTTT
CASSSLVQGANSPLHF
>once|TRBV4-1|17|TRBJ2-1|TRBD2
TGCGCCAGCAGCCAAGATATGCTAGCGGGGGCCCTAAATGAGCAGTTCTTC
CASSQDMLAGALNEQFF
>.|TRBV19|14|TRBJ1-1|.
TGTGCCAGTAGTATTGGGGCCTCGAACACTGAAGCTTTCTTT
CASSIGASNTEAFF
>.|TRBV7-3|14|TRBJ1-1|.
TGTGCCAGCAGCCGGAACAGTGAGAACACTGAAGCTTTCTTT
CASSRNSENTEAFF